The source of this TCR beta chain is a study of regulatory and conventional T cells in RAG deficiency. Looking at the study overall: Autoimmunity is frequent in combined immunodeficiency with hypomorphic RAG mutations. Study conclusions and caveats: Omenn syndrome and CID/AS patients had 80 to 100-fold fewer unique Treg TCR beta sequences, versus about 10-fold elsewhere. Shannon entropy was markedly lower and Simpson indices higher in RAG-deficient patients than control T-cell subsets. Patient subsets had shorter CDR3s; Omenn Treg-Tconv overlap exceeded 90%.

Comments on this clone: Antigen: not known.

This CDR3 contains 14 residues. V gave up 1 base and J gave up 6 bases, with 14 bases separating them. Germline assignment: CDR1 SGHNT and CDR2 YYREEE (reference sequence). Generated by immunoSEQ multiplex PCR, the TCRdb table keeps only in-frame clones and is missing some. The sample lists 1,400 or so clones; 70% to 80% were seen once. Blood CD4+ CD25-low CD127-high conventional T cells supplied the genomic DNA template. Sequencing was done on a sample of CD4+ effector T cells sorted from blood. The chain combines TRBV5-4 with TRBJ2-7; a weak D match, TRBD2 (6 bases). This TCR came from a human donor with RAG deficiency presenting as severe combined immunodeficiency. This CDR3 is CASSLRGEAGEQYF. CDR3 DNA: TGTGCCAGCAGCTTGAGAGGGGAAGCGGGCGAGCAGTACTTC.